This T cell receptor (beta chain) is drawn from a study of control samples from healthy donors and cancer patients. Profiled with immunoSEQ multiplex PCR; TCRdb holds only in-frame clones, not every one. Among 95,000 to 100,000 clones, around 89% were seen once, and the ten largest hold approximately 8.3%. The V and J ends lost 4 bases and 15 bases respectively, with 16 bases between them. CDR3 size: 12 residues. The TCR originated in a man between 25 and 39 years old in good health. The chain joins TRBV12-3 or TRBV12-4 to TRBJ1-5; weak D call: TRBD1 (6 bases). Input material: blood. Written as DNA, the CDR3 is TGTGCCAGCAGTTGGAGGGGGGCCAGTCGGCATTTT. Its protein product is CASSWRGASRHF.